This is a list of T cell receptor beta chains from one sample in a study of blood T cell repertoires in COVID-19. Profiled with immunoSEQ multiplex PCR; TCRdb holds only in-frame clones, not every one. This sample carries around 71,000 clones, about four fifths of them seen once, and the ten largest clones take 25% to 30%. Sequencing was carried out using peripheral blood. These receptors all stem from a woman over 75 with active or convalescent COVID-19. The CDR3 runs from the conserved cysteine through the conserved F or W. D genes are given only for firm matches. Clone size is not always given. Where it is, it says once, few, many or a class for expanded clones.

J gene: TRBJ2-3; clone size: few; V gene: TRBV30; D gene: TRBD2; CDR3 protein: CAWAFGVAGGDTQYF; CDR3 DNA: TGTGCCTGGGCCTTTGGGGTAGCGGGGGGAGATACGCAGTATTTT
J gene: TRBJ1-4; clone size: once; V gene: TRBV7-9; D gene: TRBD1; CDR3 protein: CASSLQTGVEKLFF; CDR3 DNA: TGTGCCAGCAGCTTACAAACAGGGGTTGAAAAACTGTTTTTT
J gene: TRBJ2-3; clone size: NA; V gene: TRBV5-1; D gene: TRBD2; CDR3 protein: CASSPLTSGSDTQYF; CDR3 DNA: TGCGCCAGCAGCCCGCTGACTAGCGGCTCCGATACGCAGTATTTT
J gene: TRBJ1-1; clone size: few; V gene: TRBV19; D gene: NA; CDR3 protein: CASMRDGFPTRTEAFF; CDR3 DNA: TGTGCCAGTATGCGGGACGGCTTCCCTACGCGCACTGAAGCTTTCTTT
J gene: TRBJ1-5; clone size: NA; V gene: TRBV4-1; D gene: NA; CDR3 protein: CASSRATSSNQPQHF; CDR3 DNA: TGCGCCAGCAGCCGGGCGACGTCTAGCAATCAGCCCCAGCATTTT
J gene: TRBJ2-6; clone size: once; V gene: TRBV2; D gene: TRBD1; CDR3 protein: CASDRGLGAGANVLTF; CDR3 DNA: TGTGCCAGCGACAGGGGGCTCGGCGCTGGGGCCAACGTCCTGACTTTC
J gene: TRBJ1-6; clone size: NA; V gene: TRBV5-4; D gene: NA; CDR3 protein: CASSPEGGRGSPLHF; CDR3 DNA: TGTGCCAGCAGCCCAGAAGGTGGCAGGGGTTCACCCCTCCACTTT
J gene: TRBJ1-1; clone size: NA; V gene: TRBV4-1; D gene: TRBD1; CDR3 protein: CASSPLTGATEAFF; CDR3 DNA: TGCGCCAGCAGCCCCTTGACAGGGGCCACTGAAGCTTTCTTT
J gene: TRBJ2-2; clone size: NA; V gene: TRBV4-3; D gene: TRBD1; CDR3 protein: CASSQEQGQNTGELFF; CDR3 DNA: TGCGCCAGCAGCCAGGAACAGGGGCAGAACACCGGGGAGCTGTTTTTT
J gene: TRBJ1-1; clone size: NA; V gene: TRBV19; D gene: TRBD1; CDR3 protein: CASRKNSQGVTEAFF; CDR3 DNA: TGTGCCAGTCGTAAAAATTCACAGGGGGTCACTGAAGCTTTCTTT
J gene: TRBJ2-3; clone size: NA; V gene: TRBV12-5; D gene: NA; CDR3 protein: CASGLEAEDTQYF; CDR3 DNA: TGTGCTAGTGGTTTAGAGGCAGAAGATACGCAGTATTTT
J gene: TRBJ1-5; clone size: NA; V gene: TRBV7-8; D gene: NA; CDR3 protein: CASSRGPTGSNQPQHF; CDR3 DNA: TGTGCCAGCAGCCGCGGGCCTACAGGGAGCAATCAGCCCCAGCATTTT
J gene: TRBJ2-5; clone size: NA; V gene: TRBV9; D gene: TRBD2; CDR3 protein: CASSPTSGGQTQYF; CDR3 DNA: TGTGCCAGCAGCCCGACTAGCGGGGGGCAGACCCAGTACTTC
J gene: TRBJ2-2; clone size: NA; V gene: TRBV7-8; D gene: TRBD2; CDR3 protein: CASSPVWGGNTGELFF; CDR3 DNA: TGTGCCAGCAGCCCTGTGTGGGGGGGGAACACCGGGGAGCTGTTTTTT
J gene: TRBJ2-7; clone size: NA; V gene: TRBV9; D gene: TRBD2; CDR3 protein: CASSPGLAGGRVEQYF; CDR3 DNA: TGTGCCAGCAGCCCAGGACTAGCGGGGGGGCGGGTCGAGCAGTACTTC
J gene: TRBJ1-2; clone size: NA; V gene: TRBV6-2/TRBV6-3; D gene: NA; CDR3 protein: CASSYRHAGLSRGYTF; CDR3 DNA: TGTGCCAGCAGTTATCGACACGCGGGACTCTCGCGGGGCTACACCTTC